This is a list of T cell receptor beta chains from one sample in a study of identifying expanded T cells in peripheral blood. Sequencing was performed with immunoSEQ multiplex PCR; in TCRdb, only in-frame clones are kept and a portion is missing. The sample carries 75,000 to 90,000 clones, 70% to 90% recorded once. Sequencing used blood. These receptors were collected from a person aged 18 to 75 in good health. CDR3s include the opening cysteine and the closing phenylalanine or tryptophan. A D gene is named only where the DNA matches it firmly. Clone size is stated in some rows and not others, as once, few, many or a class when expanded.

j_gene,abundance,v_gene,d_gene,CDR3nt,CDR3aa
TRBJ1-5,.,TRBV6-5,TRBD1,TGTGCCAGCAGAAAAACGACAGGGTCGGGGCAGCCCCAGCATTTT,CASRKTTGSGQPQHF
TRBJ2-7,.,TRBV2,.,TGTGCCAGCTCATTCGGTCGCGAGCAGTACTTC,CASSFGREQYF
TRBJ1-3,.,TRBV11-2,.,TGTGCCAGCAGCTTAGGGGGATACTCTGGAAACACCATATATTTT,CASSLGGYSGNTIYF
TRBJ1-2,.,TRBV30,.,TGTGCCTGGAGTCTGGGGCCTTATGGCTACACCTTC,CAWSLGPYGYTF
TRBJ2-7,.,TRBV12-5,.,TGTGCTAGTTCAGGGACCGTTTACGAGCAGTACTTC,CASSGTVYEQYF
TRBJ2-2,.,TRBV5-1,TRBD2,TGCGCCAGCAGCAGAGCGGGAGGGGGCACCGGGGAGCTGTTTTTT,CASSRAGGGTGELFF
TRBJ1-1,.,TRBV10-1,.,TGCGCCAGCTCATCGGGGTCCAAGGGGAACACTGAAGCTTTCTTT,CASSSGSKGNTEAFF
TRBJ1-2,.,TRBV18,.,TGTGCCAGCTCACCACCTTCAGGGAACAACTATGGCTACACCTTC,CASSPPSGNNYGYTF
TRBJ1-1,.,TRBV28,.,TGTGCCAGCAGTTTATCAACCCCTCAAGACACTGAAGCTTTCTTT,CASSLSTPQDTEAFF
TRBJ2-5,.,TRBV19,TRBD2,TGTGCCAGTACCCCGGGACTAGGGAGCGAGACCCAGTACTTC,CASTPGLGSETQYF
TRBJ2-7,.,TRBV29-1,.,TGCAGCGTTGAAGATCAGGGGGGCCTTGGGGAGCAGTACTTC,CSVEDQGGLGEQYF
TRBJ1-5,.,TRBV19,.,TGTGCCAGTAATCTATTTGGTAGCAATCAGCCCCAGCATTTT,CASNLFGSNQPQHF
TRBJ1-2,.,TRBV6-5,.,TGTGCCAGCAGTTACTCCCGAAATTGGCCAGGGGGCTACACCTTC,CASSYSRNWPGGYTF
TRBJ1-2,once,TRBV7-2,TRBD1,TGTGCCAGCAGCTTCTTTGCGCTACAGGGGTCGAATGGCTACACCTTC,CASSFFALQGSNGYTF
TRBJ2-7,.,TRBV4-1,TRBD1,TGCGCCAGCAGCCTTAGGGGGCCTGGGGACGAGCAGTACTTC,CASSLRGPGDEQYF
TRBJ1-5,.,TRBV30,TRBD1,TGTGCCTGGAGTCGACAGGGGCTCGGCCAGCCCCAGCATTTT,CAWSRQGLGQPQHF
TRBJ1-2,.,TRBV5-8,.,TGTGCCAGCAGCTTGGAGATCGTCTACACCTTC,CASSLEIVYTF
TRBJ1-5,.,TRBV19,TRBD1,TGTGCCAGTAGTATAGGAGGGACAGGGAATCAGCCCCAGCATTTT,CASSIGGTGNQPQHF
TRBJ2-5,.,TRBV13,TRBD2,TGTGCCAGCAGCTCTAATCTAGCGGGGGGTCCCAGATTTCACCAAGAGACCCAGTACTTC,CASSSNLAGGPRFHQETQYF
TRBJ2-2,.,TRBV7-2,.,TGTGCCAGCAGCTTAGCTGGCGGGCTGTTTTTT,CASSLAGGLFF
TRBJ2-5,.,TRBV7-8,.,TGTGCCAGCAGCTACTACCCAGGGCGAGAGACCCAGTACTTC,CASSYYPGRETQYF
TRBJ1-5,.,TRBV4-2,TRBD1,TGTGCCAGCAGCCAAGACGGACCGGGACAGGGTGGTCAGCCCCAGCATTTT,CASSQDGPGQGGQPQHF
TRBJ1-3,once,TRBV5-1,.,TGCGCCAGCAGCTTGGGCAGGACTTCTGGAAACACCATATATTTT,CASSLGRTSGNTIYF
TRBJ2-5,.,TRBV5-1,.,TGCGCCAGCAGCTTGGGGGCACCTAAAGAGACCCAGTACTTC,CASSLGAPKETQYF